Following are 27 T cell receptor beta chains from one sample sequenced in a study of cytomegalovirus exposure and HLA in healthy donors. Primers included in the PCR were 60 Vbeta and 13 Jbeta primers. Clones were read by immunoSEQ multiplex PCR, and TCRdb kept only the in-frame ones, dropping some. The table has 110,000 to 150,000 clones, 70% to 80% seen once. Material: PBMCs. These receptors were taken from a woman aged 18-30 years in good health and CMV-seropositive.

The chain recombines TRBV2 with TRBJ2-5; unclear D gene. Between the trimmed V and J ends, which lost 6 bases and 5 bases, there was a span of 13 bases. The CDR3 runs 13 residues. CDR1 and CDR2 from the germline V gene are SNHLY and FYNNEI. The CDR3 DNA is TGTGCCAGCAGCCTGAATATCAGGGAGACCCAGTACTTC. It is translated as CASSLNIRETQYF.

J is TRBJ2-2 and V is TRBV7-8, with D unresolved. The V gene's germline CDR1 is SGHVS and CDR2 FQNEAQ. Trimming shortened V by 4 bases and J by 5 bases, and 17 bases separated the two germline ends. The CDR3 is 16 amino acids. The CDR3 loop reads CASSSTGSWFTGELFF. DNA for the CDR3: TGTGCCAGCAGCTCCACGGGTAGTTGGTTTACCGGGGAGCTGTTTTTT.

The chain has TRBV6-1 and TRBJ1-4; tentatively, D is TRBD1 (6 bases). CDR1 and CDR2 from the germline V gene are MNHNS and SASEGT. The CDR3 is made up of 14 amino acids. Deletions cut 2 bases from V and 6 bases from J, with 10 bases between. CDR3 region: CASSESTGHEKLFF. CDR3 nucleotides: TGTGCCAGCAGTGAATCGACAGGTCATGAAAAACTGTTTTTT.

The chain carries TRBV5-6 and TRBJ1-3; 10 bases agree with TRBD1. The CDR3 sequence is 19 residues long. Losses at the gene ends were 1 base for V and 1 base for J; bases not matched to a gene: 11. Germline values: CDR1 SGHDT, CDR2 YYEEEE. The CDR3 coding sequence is TGTGCCAGCAGCTTGTCTGCGACAGGGGGCTGGGGGTCTGGAAACACCATATATTTT. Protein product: CASSLSATGGWGSGNTIYF. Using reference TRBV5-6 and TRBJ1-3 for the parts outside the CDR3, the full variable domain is DAGVTQSPTHLIKTRGQQVTLRCSPKSGHDTVSWYQQALGQGPQFIFQYYEEEERQRGNFPDRFSGHQFPNYSSELNVNALLLGDSALYLCASSLSATGGWGSGNTIYFGEGSWLTVV.

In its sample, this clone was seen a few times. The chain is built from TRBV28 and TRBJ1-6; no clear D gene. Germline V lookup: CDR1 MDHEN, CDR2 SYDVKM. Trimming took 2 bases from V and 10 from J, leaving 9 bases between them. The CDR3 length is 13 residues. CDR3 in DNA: TGTGCCAGCAGTTTAGATGGGCGCTCACCCCTCCACTTT. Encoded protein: CASSLDGRSPLHF.

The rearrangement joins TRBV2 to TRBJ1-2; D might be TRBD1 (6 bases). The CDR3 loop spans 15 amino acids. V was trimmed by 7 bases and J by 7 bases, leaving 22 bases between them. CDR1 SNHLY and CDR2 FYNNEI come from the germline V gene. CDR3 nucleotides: TGTGCCAGCACTAAGGGGGGGAGGCTAACACCTGGCTACACCTTC. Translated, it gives CASTKGGRLTPGYTF.

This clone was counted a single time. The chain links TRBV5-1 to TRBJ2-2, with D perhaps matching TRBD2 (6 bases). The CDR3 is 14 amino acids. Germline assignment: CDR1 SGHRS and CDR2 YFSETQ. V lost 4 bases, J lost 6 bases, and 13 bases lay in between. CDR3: CASSRENKAGELFF. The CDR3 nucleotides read TGCGCCAGCAGCCGGGAGAATAAGGCCGGGGAGCTGTTTTTT.

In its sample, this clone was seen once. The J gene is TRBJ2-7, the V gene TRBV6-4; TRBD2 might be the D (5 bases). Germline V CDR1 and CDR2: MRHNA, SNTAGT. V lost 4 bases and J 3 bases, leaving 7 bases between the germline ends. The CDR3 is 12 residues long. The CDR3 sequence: CASSVRVYEQYF. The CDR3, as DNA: TGTGCCAGCAGTGTGCGGGTCTACGAGCAGTACTTC.

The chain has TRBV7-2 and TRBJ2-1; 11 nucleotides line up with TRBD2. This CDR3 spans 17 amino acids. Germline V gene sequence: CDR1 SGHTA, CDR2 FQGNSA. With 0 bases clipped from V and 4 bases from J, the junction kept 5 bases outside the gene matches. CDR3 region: CASSLAASGGIYNEQFF. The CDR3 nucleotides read TGTGCCAGCAGCTTAGCGGCTAGCGGGGGGATTTACAATGAGCAGTTCTTC. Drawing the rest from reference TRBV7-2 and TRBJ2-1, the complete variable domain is GAGVSQSPSNKVTEKGKDVELRCDPISGHTALYWYRQSLGQGLEFLIYFQGNSAPDKSGLPSDRFSAERTGGSVSTLTIQRTQQEDSAVYLCASSLAASGGIYNEQFFGPGTRLTVL.

The CDR3 bases are TGTGCCAGCAGGGCTTCAAATGAAAAACTGTTTTTT. Protein product: CASRASNEKLFF. This chain links TRBV6-6 with TRBJ1-4; no clear D. This CDR3 has 12 amino acids. CDR1 is MNHNY and CDR2 is SVGAGI in the germline V gene (reference sequence). Trimming removed 6 bases at V and 5 bases at J, with 7 bases between.

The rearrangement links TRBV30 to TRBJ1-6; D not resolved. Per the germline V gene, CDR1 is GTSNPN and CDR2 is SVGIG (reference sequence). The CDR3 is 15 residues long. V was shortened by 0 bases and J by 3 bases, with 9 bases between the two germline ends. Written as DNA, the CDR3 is TGTGCCTGGAGTGTAGGCCAGGTCTATAATTCACCCCTCCACTTT. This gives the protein CAWSVGQVYNSPLHF.

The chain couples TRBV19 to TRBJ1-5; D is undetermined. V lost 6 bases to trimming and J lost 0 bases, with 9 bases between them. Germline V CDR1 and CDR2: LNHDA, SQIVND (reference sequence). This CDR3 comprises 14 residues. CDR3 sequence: CASSTQYSNQPQHF. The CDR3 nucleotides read TGTGCCAGTAGCACACAGTATAGCAATCAGCCCCAGCATTTT.

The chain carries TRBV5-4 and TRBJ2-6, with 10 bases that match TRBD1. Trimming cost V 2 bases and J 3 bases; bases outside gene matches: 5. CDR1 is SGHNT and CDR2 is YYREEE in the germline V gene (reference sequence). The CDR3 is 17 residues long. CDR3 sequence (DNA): TGTGCCAGCAGCTTAGGGGACAGGGGAAATGGGGCCAACGTCCTGACTTTC. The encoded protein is CASSLGDRGNGANVLTF.

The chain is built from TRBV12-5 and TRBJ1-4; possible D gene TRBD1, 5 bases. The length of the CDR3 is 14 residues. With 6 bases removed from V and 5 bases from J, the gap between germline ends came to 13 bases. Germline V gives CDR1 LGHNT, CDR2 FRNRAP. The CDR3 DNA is TGTGCTAGTGGAGAGGGACTGCGGAATGAAAAACTGTTTTTT. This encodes CASGEGLRNEKLFF.

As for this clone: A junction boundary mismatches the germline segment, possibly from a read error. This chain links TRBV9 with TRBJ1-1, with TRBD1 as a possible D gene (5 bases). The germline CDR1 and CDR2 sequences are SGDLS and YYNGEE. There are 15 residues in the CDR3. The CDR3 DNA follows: TGTGCCAGCAGCGTAGGGGGGGGACTAACAACTGAAGCTTCCTTT. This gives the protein CASSVGGGLTTEASF.

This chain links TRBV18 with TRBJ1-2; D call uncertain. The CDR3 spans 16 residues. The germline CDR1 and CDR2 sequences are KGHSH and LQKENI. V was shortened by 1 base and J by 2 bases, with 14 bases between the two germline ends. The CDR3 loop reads CASSPRAGDDNYGYTF. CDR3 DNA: TGTGCCAGCTCACCACGGGCCGGGGATGACAACTATGGCTACACCTTC.

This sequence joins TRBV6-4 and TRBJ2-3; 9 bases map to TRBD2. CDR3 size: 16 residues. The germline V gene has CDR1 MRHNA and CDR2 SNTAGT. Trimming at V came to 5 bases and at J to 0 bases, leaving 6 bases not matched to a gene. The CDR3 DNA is TGTGCCAGCAGTCCGACTAGCGGAGATAGCACAGATACGCAGTATTTT. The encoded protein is CASSPTSGDSTDTQYF.

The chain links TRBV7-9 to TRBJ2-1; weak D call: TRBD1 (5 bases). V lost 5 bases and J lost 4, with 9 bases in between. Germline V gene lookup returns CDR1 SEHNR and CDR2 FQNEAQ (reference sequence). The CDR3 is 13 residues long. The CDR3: CASSETGYNEQFF. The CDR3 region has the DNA TGTGCCAGCAGCGAAACAGGTTACAATGAGCAGTTCTTC. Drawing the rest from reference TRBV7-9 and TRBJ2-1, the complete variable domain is DTGVSQNPRHKITKRGQNVTFRCDPISEHNRLYWYRQTLGQGPEFLTYFQNEAQLEKSRLLSDRFSAERPKGSFSTLEIQRTEQGDSAMYLCASSETGYNEQFFGPGTRLTVL.

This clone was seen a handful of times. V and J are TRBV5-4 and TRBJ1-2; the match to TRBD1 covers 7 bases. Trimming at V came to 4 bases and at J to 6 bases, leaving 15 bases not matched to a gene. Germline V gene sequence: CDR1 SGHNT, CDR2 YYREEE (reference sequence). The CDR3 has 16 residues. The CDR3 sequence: CASSEGTVSTRDGYTF. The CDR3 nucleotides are TGTGCCAGCAGCGAAGGGACAGTTTCAACCCGCGATGGCTACACCTTC.

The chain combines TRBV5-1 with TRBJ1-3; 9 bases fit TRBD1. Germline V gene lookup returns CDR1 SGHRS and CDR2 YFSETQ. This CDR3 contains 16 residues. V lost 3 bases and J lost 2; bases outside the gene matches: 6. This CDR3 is CASSSWTGAPGNTIYF. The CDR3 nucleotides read TGCGCCAGCAGCTCCTGGACAGGGGCCCCTGGAAACACCATATATTTT.

This CDR3 is CASSARQGNQPQHF. In nucleotides, the CDR3 is TGTGCCAGCAGTGCTCGGCAGGGCAATCAGCCCCAGCATTTT. J is TRBJ1-5 and V is TRBV2; D unresolved. The germline V gene has CDR1 SNHLY and CDR2 FYNNEI. This CDR3 is 14 amino acids long. With 4 bases removed from V and 2 bases from J, the gap between germline ends came to 9 bases. The full variable domain, in which reference TRBV2 and TRBJ1-5 provide the parts outside the CDR3, is EPEVTQTPSHQVTQMGQEVILRCVPISNHLYFYWYRQILGQKVEFLVSFYNNEISEKSEIFDDQFSVERPDGSNFTLKIRSTKLEDSAMYFCASSARQGNQPQHFGDGTRLSIL.

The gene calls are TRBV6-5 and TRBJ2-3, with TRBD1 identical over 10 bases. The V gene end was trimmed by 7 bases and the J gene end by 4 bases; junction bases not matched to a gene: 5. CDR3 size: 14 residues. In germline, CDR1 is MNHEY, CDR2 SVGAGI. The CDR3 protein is CASKLTGGPDTQYF. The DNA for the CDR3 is TGTGCCAGCAAGTTGACAGGGGGCCCAGATACGCAGTATTTT.

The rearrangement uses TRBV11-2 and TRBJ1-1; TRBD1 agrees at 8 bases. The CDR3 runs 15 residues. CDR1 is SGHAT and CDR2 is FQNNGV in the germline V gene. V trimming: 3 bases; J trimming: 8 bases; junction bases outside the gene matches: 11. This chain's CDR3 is CASSFRLRGRSEAFF. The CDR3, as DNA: TGTGCCAGCAGCTTTAGGCTCAGGGGGCGATCCGAAGCTTTCTTT.

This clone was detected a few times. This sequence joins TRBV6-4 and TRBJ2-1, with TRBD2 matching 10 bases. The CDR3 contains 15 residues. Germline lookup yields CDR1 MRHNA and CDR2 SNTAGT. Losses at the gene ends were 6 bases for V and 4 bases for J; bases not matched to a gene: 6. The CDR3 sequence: CASSPSGGGYNEQFF. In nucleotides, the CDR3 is TGTGCCAGCAGCCCAAGCGGGGGGGGGTACAATGAGCAGTTCTTC.

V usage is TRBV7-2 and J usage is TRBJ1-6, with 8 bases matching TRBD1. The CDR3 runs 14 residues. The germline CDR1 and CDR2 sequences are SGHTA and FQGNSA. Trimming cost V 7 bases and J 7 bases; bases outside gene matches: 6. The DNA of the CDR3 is TGTGCCAGCACCGGACAGGGCTTAAATTCACCCCTCCACTTT. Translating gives CASTGQGLNSPLHF.

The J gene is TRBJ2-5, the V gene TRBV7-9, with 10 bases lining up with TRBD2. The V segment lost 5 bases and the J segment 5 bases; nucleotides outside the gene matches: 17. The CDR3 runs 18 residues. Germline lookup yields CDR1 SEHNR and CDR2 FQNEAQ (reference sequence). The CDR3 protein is CASSPTFQRGGLRETQYF. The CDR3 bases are TGTGCCAGCAGCCCAACTTTCCAGCGGGGGGGATTAAGGGAGACCCAGTACTTC.

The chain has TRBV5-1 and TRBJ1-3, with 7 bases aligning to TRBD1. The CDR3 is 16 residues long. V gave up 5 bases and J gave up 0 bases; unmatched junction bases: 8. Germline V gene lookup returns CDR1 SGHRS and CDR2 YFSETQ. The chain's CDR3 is CASSFRQGVSGNTIYF. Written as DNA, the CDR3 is TGCGCCAGCAGTTTCCGGCAGGGGGTCTCTGGAAACACCATATATTTT.